The 17 T cell receptor beta chains given below trace back to one sample, sequenced in a study of vaccination effects on CD4 cells after COVID-19. Expansion of antigen-specific CD4+ T cells with viral peptide pools was carried out by the ViraFEST assay before sequencing. Having been cultured for less than 12 days, the cells underwent CD4+ T cell isolation. As their vaccination, participants received two doses of either BNT162b2 or mRNA-1273. Only in-frame clones appear in the TCRdb table, and some are missing; sequencing was by immunoSEQ multiplex PCR. The repertoire holds around 24,000 clones, roughly 76% seen once, with about 5.3% in the top ten. Their antigen targets remain unknown. The sequenced sample was CD4+ T cells from PBMCs cultured with SARS-CoV-2 spike peptides, obtained after COVID-19 vaccination. The origin of the receptors is a human donor who received a COVID-19 vaccine. Some clones in this sample may be carry-over from other donors' samples.

The V and J genes are TRBV7-3 and TRBJ1-1; the D gene is possibly TRBD1 (6 bases). Trimming removed 5 bases at V and 5 bases at J, with 12 bases between. The CDR3 spans 13 residues. Germline loops: CDR1 SGHTA, CDR2 FQGTGA. The CDR3 region is CASSLGGGTEAFF. The CDR3 nucleotides are TGTGCCAGCAGCCTAGGGGGGGGGACTGAAGCTTTCTTT.

The chain employs TRBV30 and TRBJ1-3; TRBD1 is a possible D gene (6 bases). V gave up 2 bases and J gave up 4 bases, with 6 bases separating them. The CDR3 loop spans 12 amino acids. Germline loops: CDR1 GTSNPN, CDR2 SVGIG (reference sequence). The CDR3 bases are TGTGCCTGGAGTCAGGGGGGAAACACCATATATTTT. Residues: CAWSQGGNTIYF.

The rearrangement joins TRBV30 to TRBJ2-1, with 10 bases aligning to TRBD1. The trim removed 3 bases at V and 6 bases at J, leaving 5 bases unmatched. Germline CDR1 and CDR2: GTSNPN and SVGIG (reference sequence). The CDR3 is 14 residues long. The CDR3 DNA is TGTGCCTGGAGACCATGGACAGGGGGCAATGAGCAGTTCTTC. Protein: CAWRPWTGGNEQFF.

This chain uses TRBV2 with TRBJ1-2; D not certain. Germline lookup yields CDR1 SNHLY and CDR2 FYNNEI. Trimming removed 6 bases from V and 4 bases from J, with 9 bases in between. This CDR3 spans 12 amino acids. CDR3 in DNA: TGTGCCAGCAGGGACGGAAGCTATGGCTACACCTTC. It yields the protein CASRDGSYGYTF. The variable domain in full, with the rest retrieved from reference TRBV2 and TRBJ1-2, is EPEVTQTPSHQVTQMGQEVILRCVPISNHLYFYWYRQILGQKVEFLVSFYNNEISEKSEIFDDQFSVERPDGSNFTLKIRSTKLEDSAMYFCASRDGSYGYTFGSGTRLTVV.

This clone was observed a single time. The chain joins TRBV3-1 (or the pseudogene TRBV3-2) to TRBJ2-3; D call uncertain. The CDR3 covers 14 residues. Germline V gene data show CDR1 as LGHDT and CDR2 as YNNKEL (reference sequence). Trimming pared 4 bases from V and 2 bases from J, leaving 10 bases between. For the CDR3, the DNA is TGTGCCAGCAGCCGCACAGCGTCCACAGATACGCAGTATTTT. This encodes CASSRTASTDTQYF.

The V gene is TRBV18, the J gene TRBJ2-6, with D possibly called TRBD1 or TRBD2 (6 bases each). CDR1 is KGHSH and CDR2 is LQKENI in the germline V gene. The CDR3 runs to 17 residues. V shed 2 bases and J shed 0 bases, with 11 bases lying between them. The chain's CDR3 is CASSPGGPSSGANVLTF. DNA of the CDR3: TGTGCCAGCTCACCAGGGGGGCCAAGCTCTGGGGCCAACGTCCTGACTTTC.

This chain links TRBV6-5 with TRBJ1-4, with 9 bases lining up with TRBD1. CDR1 is MNHEY, CDR2 SVGAGI, per germline. The CDR3 length is 16 residues. V shed 4 bases, J shed 7 bases, and the junction held 10 bases outside the gene matches. In nucleotides, the CDR3 is TGTGCCAGCAGTTCCCGACAGGGGGGTCGAAGTGAAAAACTGTTTTTT. Its protein product is CASSSRQGGRSEKLFF.

The chain employs TRBV3-1 (or the pseudogene TRBV3-2) and TRBJ2-7; tentative D call: TRBD1 (7 bases). The germline V gene encodes CDR1 LGHDT and CDR2 YNNKEL (reference sequence). Trimming left V 0 bases short and J 5 bases short, with 23 bases between. The CDR3 has 18 residues. CDR3 sequence (DNA): TGTGCCAGCAGCCAAGATTATCGTGTCGGGTCAGGGGGGAACGAGCAGTACGTC. Translating it yields CASSQDYRVGSGGNEQYV.

The chain has TRBV19 and TRBJ2-5, with D possibly matching TRBD1 (6 bases). Between the trimmed V and J ends, which lost 10 bases and 2 bases, there was a span of 14 bases. Germline V gene lookup returns CDR1 LNHDA and CDR2 SQIVND (reference sequence). CDR3 size: 13 residues. CDR3 amino acids: CATYNRAQETQYF. CDR3 sequence (DNA): TGTGCCACCTATAACAGGGCTCAAGAGACCCAGTACTTC.

The rearrangement uses TRBV11-1 and TRBJ2-1; D unclear. The CDR3 is 13 residues long. From germline, CDR1 is SGHAT and CDR2 FQDESV (reference sequence). V was cut by 0 bases and J by 4 bases, with 4 bases left in between. This CDR3 is CASSLAQYNEQFF. DNA for the CDR3: TGTGCCAGCAGCTTAGCGCAGTACAATGAGCAGTTCTTC.

The CDR3 sequence: CASSPESALNVAKNIQYF. CDR3 in DNA: TGTGCCAGCAGCCCAGAGTCAGCACTCAATGTAGCCAAAAACATTCAGTACTTC. This rearrangement joins TRBV7-8 to TRBJ2-4; D is uncertain. The CDR3 has 18 amino acids. The germline V gene has CDR1 SGHVS and CDR2 FQNEAQ. V lost 5 bases to trimming and J lost 0 bases, with 20 bases between them.

The gene calls are TRBV24-1 and TRBJ2-1; 12 nucleotides align to TRBD1. Per the germline V gene, CDR1 is KGHDR and CDR2 is SFDVKD. Trimming removed 1 base from V and 6 bases from J; junction bases left unmatched: 6. The CDR3 runs 17 residues. The CDR3 sequence: CATSDFWGQGAVNEQFF. The CDR3 nucleotides read TGTGCCACCAGTGATTTTTGGGGACAGGGGGCCGTCAATGAGCAGTTCTTC.

V gene TRBV30 combines with J gene TRBJ2-1, with TRBD2 matching 8 bases. CDR1 GTSNPN and CDR2 SVGIG come from the germline V gene (reference sequence). V lost 1 base to trimming and J lost 4 bases; unmatched junction nucleotides: 12. The CDR3 extends over 17 amino acids. CDR3 DNA sequence: TGTGCCTGGAGTGGTGGGAGCGGGGGCCCCAGATACAATGAGCAGTTCTTC. Amino acid sequence: CAWSGGSGGPRYNEQFF. Full variable domain (remainder filled in from reference TRBV30 and TRBJ2-1): SQTIHQWPATLVQPVGSPLSLECTVEGTSNPNLYWYRQAAGRGLQLLFYSVGIGQISSEVPQNLSASRPQDRQFILSSKKLLLSDSGFYLCAWSGGSGGPRYNEQFFGPGTRLTVL.

The CDR3 DNA sequence: TGTGCCAGCAGCTTAGAAAGGGATTACGAGCAGTACGTC. Residues: CASSLERDYEQYV. This chain links TRBV7-2 with TRBJ2-7; D is ambiguous. Germline CDR1 SGHTA, CDR2 FQGNSA. The CDR3 sequence is 13 residues long. V was shortened by 1 base and J by 4 bases, with 8 bases between the two germline ends.

In the case of this clone: One junction end disagrees with the germline gene, perhaps due to a read error. The chain links TRBV7-7 to TRBJ2-1, with TRBD2 identical over 11 bases. The length of the CDR3 is 14 residues. From germline, CDR1 is SSHAT and CDR2 FNYEAQ (reference sequence). The DNA for the CDR3 is TGTGCCAGCAGCCTAGCGGGGGGTTACAATGAGCAGTTCTTC. It specifies CASSLAGGYNEQFF.

V usage is TRBV13 and J usage is TRBJ2-5; D is unclear. CDR1 is PRHDT and CDR2 is FYEKMQ in the germline V gene (reference sequence). The CDR3 consists of 13 residues. V was shortened by 4 bases and J by 1 base, with 7 bases between the two germline ends. CDR3 bases: TGTGCCAGCAGCTCAGCCCCCCAAGAGACCCAGTACTTC. The encoded protein is CASSSAPQETQYF.

The rearrangement joins TRBV6-2 or TRBV6-3 to TRBJ1-2; D not certain. Germline V gene sequence: CDR1 MNHEY, CDR2 SVGEGT. The CDR3 has 12 residues. The V gene lost 2 bases and the J gene lost 5 bases, with 6 bases spanning the gap. CDR3 residues: CASSYASYGYTF. In nucleotides, the CDR3 is TGTGCCAGCAGTTACGCCTCTTATGGCTACACCTTC.